Below, one T cell receptor beta chain is given with its context. Its antigen is not identified. TCRdb reprocessed the 5' RACE reads with MiXCR, giving one entry per CDR3 protein. The table lists hundreds of thousands of distinct CDR3 sequences, about 20% of them singletons. This CDR3 contains 13 residues. Trimming took off 3 bases at V and 5 bases at J, with 13 bases between the two ends. The germline gives CDR1 SQVTM, CDR2 ANQGSEA. The sample belongs to a study of identical twins. Broader study findings: Models predicted less out-of-frame TCR alpha sharing in monozygotic twins than was found. Interpretation of the results relied on cross-sectional statistical analysis and not on following the same donors.

These same records also appear under a second study, on T cells expressing NK-cell markers. From that paper: With respect to HCMV, seven of the eight sequenced donors were seropositive, and one was seronegative. NKG2C+ dominant clonotypes from over five donors made up about 1.0-7.5% of CD8+ T cells.

The chain couples TRBV29-1 to TRBJ2-5, with TRBD2 as a possible D gene (5 bases). Input material: PBMCs. This receptor was obtained from a woman under 30 in good health. The CDR3 sequence is CSVERRVGETQYF. For the CDR3, the DNA is TGCAGCGTTGAGAGGCGGGTTGGTGAGACCCAGTACTTC.